The rows below give T cell receptor beta chains drawn from one sample of a study of T cells in Graves' hyperthyroidism and ophthalmopathy. TCRdb fed the multiplex PCR reads into MiXCR, producing one record per CDR3 protein. This sample has fewer than 450,000 distinct CDR3 sequences, with nearly 15% found just once. Sequencing was done on a sample of blood. The receptors shown here come from a woman aged 60-70 years with Graves' ophthalmopathy. Both conserved end residues are part of each CDR3. A D gene is named only where the DNA matches it firmly. Clone size is given for some rows only: seen once, a few or many times, or a class if the clone is expanded.

j_call clone_size v_call d_call cdr3_aa cdr3_nt
TRBJ2-7 few TRBV27 - CASSLRRGPTYEQYF TGTGCCAGCAGTTTAAGGCGGGGGCCCACCTACGAGCAGTACTTC
TRBJ2-7 many TRBV20-1 TRBD2 CSARDREGAGGAYEQYF TGCAGTGCTAGAGATAGGGAAGGGGCGGGAGGAGCCTACGAGCAGTACTTC
TRBJ2-6 many TRBV28 - CASRWASGANVLTF TGTGCCAGCAGATGGGCCTCTGGGGCCAACGTCCTGACTTTC
TRBJ2-7 many TRBV7-2 - CASSLVPSVHEQYF TGTGCCAGCAGCTTAGTTCCCTCCGTGCACGAGCAGTACTTC
TRBJ2-7 many TRBV7-2 - CASSLGGGGQYEQYF TGTGCCAGCAGCTTAGGAGGCGGGGGCCAATACGAGCAGTACTTC
TRBJ2-1 - TRBV10-3 TRBD2 CAISGGPGLANNEQFF TGTGCCATCAGTGGGGGTCCGGGACTAGCGAACAATGAGCAGTTCTTC
TRBJ2-5 many TRBV28 - CASSSGKMGSGETQYF TGTGCCAGCAGTTCTGGGAAGATGGGTTCGGGGGAGACCCAGTACTTC
TRBJ2-6 once TRBV29-1 TRBD2 CSVENAGESGANVLTF TGCAGCGTTGAAAATGCGGGAGAGTCTGGGGCCAACGTCCTGACTTTC
TRBJ1-1 many TRBV25-1 - CASSEVGGSSSNTEAFF TGTGCCAGCAGTGAAGTAGGGGGGAGTTCCTCGAACACTGAAGCTTTCTTT
TRBJ2-2 - TRBV19 - CASSQQAPGTGELFF TGTGCCAGTAGCCAACAGGCACCGGGAACCGGGGAGCTGTTTTTT
TRBJ2-2 - TRBV29-1 TRBD2 CSVDRAGAAGELFF TGCAGCGTTGATAGGGCGGGAGCGGCCGGGGAGCTGTTTTTT
TRBJ1-1 - TRBV6-2/TRBV6-3 - CASSYPSLNTEAFF TGTGCCAGCAGTTACCCTTCCTTGAACACTGAAGCTTTCTTT
TRBJ2-7 many TRBV11-2 TRBD2 CASSLDSGLVSEQYF TGTGCCAGCAGCTTAGATAGCGGACTAGTCAGCGAGCAGTACTTC
TRBJ2-7 many TRBV5-5 - CASSFRGISSYEQYF TGTGCCAGCAGCTTCCGGGGCATTAGCTCCTACGAGCAGTACTTC
TRBJ2-3 many TRBV5-8 - CASSLKVDSLGTDTQYF TGTGCCAGCAGCTTGAAGGTGGACAGCTTGGGCACAGATACGCAGTATTTT
TRBJ2-1 many TRBV12-3/TRBV12-4 - CASSLVGVDLNEQFF TGTGCCAGCAGTTTAGTGGGAGTAGACCTCAATGAGCAGTTCTTC
TRBJ2-7 many TRBV12-3/TRBV12-4 TRBD1 CASTWGQGSYEQYF TGTGCCAGCACCTGGGGACAGGGCTCCTACGAGCAGTACTTC
TRBJ2-5 - TRBV27 TRBD1 CASSTMTGRETQYF TGTGCCAGCAGTACTATGACAGGGCGAGAGACCCAGTACTTC
TRBJ1-1 few TRBV20-1 TRBD1 CSAPGQGAFTEAFF TGCAGTGCCCCCGGACAGGGGGCGTTCACTGAAGCTTTCTTT
TRBJ1-1 many TRBV12-5 TRBD1 CASGQGGNTEAFF TGTGCTAGTGGCCAGGGGGGGAACACTGAAGCTTTCTTT
TRBJ2-7 many TRBV3-1 - CASSHPGTRSSYEQYF TGTGCCAGCAGCCACCCCGGAACTAGGAGCTCCTACGAGCAGTACTTC
TRBJ1-1 many TRBV20-1 - CSARVDRNTEAFF TGCAGTGCTAGAGTGGACAGGAACACTGAAGCTTTCTTT
TRBJ2-1 - TRBV5-1 TRBD2 CASSWGLVDEQFF TGCGCCAGCAGCTGGGGACTAGTGGATGAGCAGTTCTTC
TRBJ2-1 few TRBV28 - CASSPHGGRGSGNEQFF TGTGCCAGCAGCCCCCACGGGGGGCGCGGTAGTGGGAATGAGCAGTTCTTC
TRBJ2-1 few TRBV30 - CAWSVGAGNNEQFF TGTGCCTGGAGTGTAGGGGCGGGAAACAATGAGCAGTTCTTC
TRBJ2-1 - TRBV6-4 - CASSEEAEAYNEQFF TGTGCCAGCAGTGAGGAAGCGGAAGCCTACAATGAGCAGTTCTTC
TRBJ2-3 - TRBV9 TRBD2 CASSVGLAGLDTQYF TGTGCCAGCAGCGTAGGACTAGCGGGACTCGATACGCAGTATTTT
TRBJ2-3 many TRBV20-1 - CSARDSRERVDTQYF TGCAGTGCTAGAGATTCCCGGGAGAGGGTAGATACGCAGTATTTT
TRBJ2-7 many TRBV3-1 - CASSRTAPYEQYF TGTGCCAGCAGCAGGACGGCTCCTTACGAGCAGTACTTC
TRBJ1-5 many TRBV3-1 - CASSQDLGNQPQHF TGTGCCAGCAGCCAAGATCTAGGGAATCAGCCCCAGCATTTT
TRBJ2-7 many TRBV6-2/TRBV6-3 TRBD2 CASSRTQLIPAGVVYEQYF TGTGCCAGCAGCCGTACACAATTAATCCCAGCGGGAGTTGTCTACGAGCAGTACTTC
TRBJ1-2 few TRBV12-5 - CASAASGGFYGYTF TGTGCTAGTGCCGCCTCAGGAGGATTCTATGGCTACACCTTC
TRBJ2-3 - TRBV29-1 TRBD1 CSVVGGTDSTDTQYF TGCAGCGTTGTAGGTGGGACAGATAGCACAGATACGCAGTATTTT